This T cell receptor (beta chain) is drawn from a study of regulatory T cells in long-lasting Graves disease. Time point of the sample: newly diagnosed GD, antithyroid drugs for less than 3 months. Isolated PBMC RNA provided the starting material for the TCR library. According to the study, TCR beta libraries were built with iRepertoire HTBI primers and CDR3-region Arm-PCR. TCRdb re-analysed the multiplex PCR reads in MiXCR, keeping a single row per CDR3 protein. The data show under 800,000 distinct CDR3 sequences, under 20% seen once. This clonotype was detected ten times or more. The same data also contributed to another study, on T cells in Graves' hyperthyroidism and ophthalmopathy. From that report: The study left out patients who had uncontrolled infection, other autoimmune disease, pregnancy or lactation. The blood repertoire included most of the expanded thyroid clonotypes above 0.001.

Sequenced here: peripheral blood mononuclear cells (PBMCs), sampled at new diagnosis, from a patient treated with antithyroid drugs. The receptor's source is a woman in her 30s with Graves disease.

Here the CDR3 DNA reads TGTGCCAGCAGTGAGGGGGTTAAGCCCCAGCATTTT. Translating gives CASSEGVKPQHF. The genes are TRBV2 and TRBJ1-5; D is possibly TRBD1 (5 bases). The germline CDR1 and CDR2 sequences are SNHLY and FYNNEI. Trimming took off 3 bases at V and 8 bases at J, with 8 bases between the two ends. CDR3 size: 12 residues.